Included here is one TCR beta chain sequence, with context. Original methodology: Using reference gene primer amplification, nucleated cell counts were estimated. Profiled with immunoSEQ multiplex PCR; TCRdb holds only in-frame clones, not every one. V and J calls plus clone size are reproduced from that table; the DNA served to infer D and trimming. There are a few hundred thousand clones in the sample; 85% to 90% occur only once, and around 3% lies in the top ten. The data belong to a study of blood T cell repertoires in COVID-19. V lost 1 base and J 7 bases, leaving 17 bases between the germline ends. This CDR3 contains 16 residues. From germline, CDR1 is MNHNS and CDR2 SASEGT.

The specimen was peripheral blood. The chain recombines TRBV6-1 with TRBJ1-5; D remains unclear. This TCR was recovered from a human donor in a cohort sampled during active COVID-19. DNA of the CDR3: TGTGCCAGCAGTGAAGAAGTGGCGGCAGGCGGGCAGCCCCAGCATTTT. It specifies CASSEEVAAGGQPQHF.